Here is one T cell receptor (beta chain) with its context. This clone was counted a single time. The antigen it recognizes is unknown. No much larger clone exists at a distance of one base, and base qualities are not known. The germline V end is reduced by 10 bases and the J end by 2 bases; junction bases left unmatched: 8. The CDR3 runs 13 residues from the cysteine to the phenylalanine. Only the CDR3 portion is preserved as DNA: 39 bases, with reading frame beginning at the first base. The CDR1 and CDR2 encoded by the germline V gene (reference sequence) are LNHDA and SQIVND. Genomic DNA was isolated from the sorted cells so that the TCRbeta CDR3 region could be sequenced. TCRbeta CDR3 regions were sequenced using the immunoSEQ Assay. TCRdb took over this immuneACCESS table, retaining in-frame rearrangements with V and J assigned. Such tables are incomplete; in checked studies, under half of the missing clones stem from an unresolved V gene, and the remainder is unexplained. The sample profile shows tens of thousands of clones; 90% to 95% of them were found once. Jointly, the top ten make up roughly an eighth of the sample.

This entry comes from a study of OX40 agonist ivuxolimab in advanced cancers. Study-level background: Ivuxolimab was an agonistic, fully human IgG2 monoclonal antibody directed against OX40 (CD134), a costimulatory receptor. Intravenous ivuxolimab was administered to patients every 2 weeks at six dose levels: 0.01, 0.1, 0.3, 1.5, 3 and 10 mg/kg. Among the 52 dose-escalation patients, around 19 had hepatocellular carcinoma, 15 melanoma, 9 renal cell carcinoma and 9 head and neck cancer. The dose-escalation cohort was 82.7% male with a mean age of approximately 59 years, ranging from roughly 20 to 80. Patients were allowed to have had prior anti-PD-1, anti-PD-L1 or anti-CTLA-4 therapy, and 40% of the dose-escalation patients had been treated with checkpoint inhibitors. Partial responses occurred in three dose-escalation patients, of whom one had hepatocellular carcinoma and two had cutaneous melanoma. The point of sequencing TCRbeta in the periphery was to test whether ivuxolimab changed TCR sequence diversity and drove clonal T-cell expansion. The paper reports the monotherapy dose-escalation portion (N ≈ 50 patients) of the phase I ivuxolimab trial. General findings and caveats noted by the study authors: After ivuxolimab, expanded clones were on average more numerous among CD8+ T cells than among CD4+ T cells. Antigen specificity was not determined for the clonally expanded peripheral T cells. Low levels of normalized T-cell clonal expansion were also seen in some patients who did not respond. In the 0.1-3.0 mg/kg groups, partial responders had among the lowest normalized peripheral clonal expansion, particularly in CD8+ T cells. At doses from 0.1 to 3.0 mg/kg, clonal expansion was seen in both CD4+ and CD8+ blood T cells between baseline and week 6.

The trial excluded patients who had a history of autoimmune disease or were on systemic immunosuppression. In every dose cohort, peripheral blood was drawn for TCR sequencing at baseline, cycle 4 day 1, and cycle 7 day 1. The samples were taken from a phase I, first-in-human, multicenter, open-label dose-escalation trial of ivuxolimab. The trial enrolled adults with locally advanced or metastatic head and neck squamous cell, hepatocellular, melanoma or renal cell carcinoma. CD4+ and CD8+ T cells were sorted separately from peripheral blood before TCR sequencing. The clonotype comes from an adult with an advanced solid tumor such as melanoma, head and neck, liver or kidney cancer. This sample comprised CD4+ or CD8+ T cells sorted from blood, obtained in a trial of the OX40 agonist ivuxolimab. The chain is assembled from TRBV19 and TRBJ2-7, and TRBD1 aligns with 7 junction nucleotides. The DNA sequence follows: TGTGCCACCAAGGACAGGATTGCCTACGAGCAGTACTTC. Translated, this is CATKDRIAYEQYF.